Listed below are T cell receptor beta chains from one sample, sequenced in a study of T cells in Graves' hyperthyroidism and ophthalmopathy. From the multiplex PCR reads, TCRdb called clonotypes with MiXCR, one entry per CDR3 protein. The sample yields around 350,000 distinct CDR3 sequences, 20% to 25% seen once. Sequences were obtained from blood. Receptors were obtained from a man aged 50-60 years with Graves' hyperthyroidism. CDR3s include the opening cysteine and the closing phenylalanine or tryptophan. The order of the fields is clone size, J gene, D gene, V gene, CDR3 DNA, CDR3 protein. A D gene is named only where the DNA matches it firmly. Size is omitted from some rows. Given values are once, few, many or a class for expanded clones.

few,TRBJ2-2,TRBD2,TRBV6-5,TGTGCCAGCAGGGTGACTAGCGGGACAACGGCCGGGGAGCTGTTTTTT,CASRVTSGTTAGELFF
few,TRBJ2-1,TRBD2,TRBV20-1,TGCAGTGCTCGACCGGCTAGCGGGAACTACAATGAGCAGTTCTTC,CSARPASGNYNEQFF
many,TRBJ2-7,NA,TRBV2,TGTGCCAGCGGCGGTCTATACGAGCAGTACTTC,CASGGLYEQYF
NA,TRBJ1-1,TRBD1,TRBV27,TGTGCCAGCATGGGACAGGGGCTTAGGAACACTGAAGCTTTCTTT,CASMGQGLRNTEAFF
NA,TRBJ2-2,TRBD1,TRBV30,TGTGCCTGGGCAGGGACAGGGAGAACCGGGGAGCTGTTTTTT,CAWAGTGRTGELFF
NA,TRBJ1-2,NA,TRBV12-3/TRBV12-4,TGTGCCAGCAGTTTATTGGGTGGGCGGAACTATGGCTACACCTTC,CASSLLGGRNYGYTF
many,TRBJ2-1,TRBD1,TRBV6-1,TGTGCCAGCAGAACCGGACAGGGGAGGAATGAGCAGTTCTTC,CASRTGQGRNEQFF
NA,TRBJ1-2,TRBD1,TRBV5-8,TGTGCCAGCAGCTTGGGGACAGGGATGGAGTGGGATGGCTACACCTTC,CASSLGTGMEWDGYTF
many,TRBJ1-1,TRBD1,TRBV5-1,TGCGCCAGCAGCTGGGGAGACAGGGGAGACACTGAAGCTTTCTTT,CASSWGDRGDTEAFF
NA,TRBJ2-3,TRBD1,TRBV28,TGTGCCAGCAGTTTCTCCGGGACAGGCATGCCCACAGATACGCAGTATTTT,CASSFSGTGMPTDTQYF
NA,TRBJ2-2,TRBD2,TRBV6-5,TGTGCCAGCAGTTTCCTCGGGGAGGGAGCGGGAGGGGAGCTGTTTTTT,CASSFLGEGAGGELFF
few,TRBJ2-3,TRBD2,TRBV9,TGTGCCAGCAGCGTAGGGTCTAGCGGGAGTGCAGATACGCAGTATTTT,CASSVGSSGSADTQYF
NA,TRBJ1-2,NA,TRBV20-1,TGCAGCGGTAACACAGGGAATGGCTACACCTTC,CSGNTGNGYTF
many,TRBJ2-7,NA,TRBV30,TGTGCCTGGAGGAAGGCCCCAGGCGGCGAGCAGTACTTC,CAWRKAPGGEQYF
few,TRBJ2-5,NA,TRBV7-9,TGTGCCAGCAGTCTAAAGGAGGGCCGAGAGACCCAGTACTTC,CASSLKEGRETQYF
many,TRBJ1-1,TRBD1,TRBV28,TGTGCCAGCAGTCCTGCAGGGGGTCACACTGAAGCTTTCTTT,CASSPAGGHTEAFF
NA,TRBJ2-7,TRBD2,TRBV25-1,TGTGCCAGCAGTGAAGCTAGCGGGAGGGAGGTGCAGTACTTC,CASSEASGREVQYF
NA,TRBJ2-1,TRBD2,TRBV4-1,TGCGCCAGCAGCCCGGGTATGGCGGGGGGGACCTACAATGAGCAGTTCTTC,CASSPGMAGGTYNEQFF
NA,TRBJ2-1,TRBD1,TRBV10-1,TGCGCCAGCAGCGGACAGGGGGGAATGAATGAGCAGTTCTTC,CASSGQGGMNEQFF
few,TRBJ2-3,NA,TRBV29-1,TGCAGCGTTGAAGATCGAATAGGGATGCGGGCAGATACGCAGTATTTT,CSVEDRIGMRADTQYF
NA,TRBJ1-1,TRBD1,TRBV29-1,TGCAGCGTCCGGGACAGGGGCGCGCTTAACACTGAAGCTTTCTTT,CSVRDRGALNTEAFF
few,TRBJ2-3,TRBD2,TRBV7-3,TGTGCCAGCAGCTTGGGGACTAGCGGGAGGTTGGGAGATACGCAGTATTTT,CASSLGTSGRLGDTQYF
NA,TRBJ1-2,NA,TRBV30,TGTGCCTGGAGTTCAGGGAGTTGGAACTATGGCTACACCTTC,CAWSSGSWNYGYTF